Shown below are 10 T cell receptor beta chains from a single sample sequenced in a study. TCRdb fed the RT-PCR reads into MiXCR, producing one record per CDR3 protein. The top ten clones hold roughly 4% of a sample with more than 550,000 distinct CDR3 sequences, over 12% of them seen once. The specimen sequenced was memory CD4+ T cells from blood. The receptors were gathered from a female donor in good health, serving as a healthy control.

The rearrangement links TRBV7-9 to TRBJ1-5, with a weak D call TRBD1 (5 bases). Germline V gene data show CDR1 as SEHNR and CDR2 as FQNEAQ (reference sequence). The CDR3 loop spans 13 amino acids. Trimming left V 5 bases short and J 7 bases short, with 12 bases between. CDR3 nucleotide sequence: TGTGCCAGCAGCCAAGTCGGGACCCAGCCCCAGCATTTT. Encoded protein: CASSQVGTQPQHF. Variable domain in full (rest from reference TRBV7-9 and TRBJ1-5): DTGVSQNPRHKITKRGQNVTFRCDPISEHNRLYWYRQTLGQGPEFLTYFQNEAQLEKSRLLSDRFSAERPKGSFSTLEIQRTEQGDSAMYLCASSQVGTQPQHFGDGTRLSIL.

The chain uses TRBV20-1 and TRBJ1-2; D not resolved. This CDR3 has 14 amino acids. Germline values: CDR1 DFQATT, CDR2 SNEGSKA (reference sequence). The germline V and J ends were trimmed by 3 bases and 1 base, with 12 bases remaining between them. CDR3 in amino acids: CSARKAAFNYGYTF. The CDR3 nucleotides read TGCAGTGCTAGGAAGGCAGCCTTTAACTATGGCTACACCTTC.

The genes are TRBV24-1 and TRBJ2-1; D is perhaps TRBD1 (5 bases). Between the trimmed V and J ends, which lost 9 bases and 4 bases, there was a span of 9 bases. CDR3 size: 12 residues. CDR1 KGHDR and CDR2 SFDVKD come from the germline V gene. Here the CDR3 reads CATADSYNEQFF. The CDR3 region has the DNA TGTGCCACCGCCGACAGTTACAATGAGCAGTTCTTC.

This clonotype was recorded many times. The chain has TRBV7-9 and TRBJ2-1; D is possibly TRBD2 (6 bases). The V gene's germline CDR1 is SEHNR and CDR2 FQNEAQ (reference sequence). CDR3 size: 12 residues. Trimming shortened V by 11 bases and J by 2 bases, and 10 bases separated the two germline ends. CDR3 residues: CAGGGTYNEQFF. In DNA, the CDR3 is TGTGCCGGTGGCGGGACCTACAATGAGCAGTTCTTC.

This clonotype was counted many times. The chain uses TRBV15 and TRBJ2-2, with D unresolved. Looked up from germline, CDR1 is LNHNV and CDR2 is YYDKDF (reference sequence). CDR3 length equals 13 residues. V was shortened by 0 bases and J by 3 bases, with 2 bases between the two germline ends. In DNA, the CDR3 is TGTGCCACCAGCAGAGATCACACCGGGGAGCTGTTTTTT. Residues: CATSRDHTGELFF.

The genes are TRBV9 and TRBJ1-6, with D perhaps TRBD1 (6 bases). The ends were cut back, 5 bases at V and 7 bases at J, with 10 bases in the middle. Germline CDR1 SGDLS, CDR2 YYNGEE. The CDR3 has 13 amino acids. CDR3 region: CASRLDRNSPLHF. The DNA of the CDR3 is TGTGCCAGCAGGCTAGACAGGAATTCACCCCTCCACTTT.

The rearrangement joins TRBV6-2 or TRBV6-3 to TRBJ2-1; 7 bases agree with TRBD1. This CDR3 is built from 18 residues. Looked up from germline, CDR1 is MNHEY and CDR2 is SVGEGT. Trimming at V came to 5 bases and at J to 0 bases, leaving 13 bases not matched to a gene. CDR3 nucleotide sequence: TGTGCCAGCAGTCCTCTTAAGGGACAGAAAGCCTCCTACAATGAGCAGTTCTTC. Its protein is CASSPLKGQKASYNEQFF.

The table lists this clonotype with many counts. The CDR3 DNA sequence: TGTGCCAGCAGCGAGCGCCCCCATGGCAATGAGCAGTTCTTC. This gives the protein CASSERPHGNEQFF. The rearrangement uses TRBV7-8 and TRBJ2-1; D is uncertain. V lost 5 bases to trimming and J lost 6 bases, with 14 bases between them. The CDR3 length is 14 residues. Germline V CDR1 and CDR2: SGHVS, FQNEAQ.

This clonotype was recorded a few times. For the CDR3, the DNA is TGTGCCAGCATACCCACGGGGGGACAGTCCGATTACGAGCAGTACTTC. Protein: CASIPTGGQSDYEQYF. The chain carries TRBV6-5 and TRBJ2-7; tentatively, D is TRBD1 or TRBD2 (7 bases each). CDR1 and CDR2 (germline): MNHEY, SVGAGI. This CDR3 contains 16 residues. The V and J ends lost 7 bases and 4 bases respectively, with 23 bases between them.

This clonotype was picked up a small number of times. This chain joins TRBV5-1 and TRBJ2-3; D possibly corresponds to TRBD1 (5 bases). The CDR3 spans 14 residues. Trimming removed 4 bases from V and 2 bases from J, with 11 bases in between. The germline V gene encodes CDR1 SGHRS and CDR2 YFSETQ. The CDR3 nucleotides read TGCGCCAGCAGCCGACAGAATCCCACAGATACGCAGTATTTT. It specifies CASSRQNPTDTQYF.